The clone carrying this T cell receptor beta chain appeared a few times. This sample was included in a study of regulatory T cells in long-lasting Graves disease. The CDR3 totals 14 residues. Between the trimmed V and J ends, which lost 5 bases and 5 bases, there was a span of 12 bases. Germline CDR1 is LGHNA and CDR2 is YSLEER. Combining iRepertoire HTBI primers with Arm-PCR of CDR3 regions, the authors built TCR beta libraries. TCRdb recomputed calls from the multiplex PCR reads with MiXCR, one row per CDR3 protein. Of roughly 500,000 distinct CDR3 sequences listed, roughly 22% are singletons. The time point is: persistent/refractory GD, antithyroid drugs over 5 years with positive TRAb. PBMC-extracted RNA yielded the TCR library.

The chain uses TRBV4-3 and TRBJ1-4, with D tentatively TRBD1 (5 bases). Sequenced material: peripheral blood mononuclear cells (PBMCs), taken when the disease was refractory, from a patient treated with antithyroid drugs. The sequence derives from a female donor with Graves disease. In nucleotides, the CDR3 is TGCGCCAGCAGCGAACGGGACGGCAATGAAAAACTGTTTTTT. This encodes CASSERDGNEKLFF.